The 25 T cell receptor beta chains given below trace back to one sample, sequenced in a study of identical twins. One entry per CDR3 protein results from TCRdb running MiXCR on the 5' RACE reads. The table lists more than 400,000 distinct CDR3 sequences, 13% to 15% of them singletons. This sample also appeared in a second study, on yellow fever vaccine responses in identical twins.

Sequencing was carried out using CD4+ T cells sorted from blood. These receptor sequences come from a woman aged 18 to 35 in good health.

This clonotype was observed a handful of times. The rearrangement joins TRBV12-3 or TRBV12-4 to TRBJ1-1; TRBD1 matches at 10 bases. Trimming at V came to 5 bases and at J to 9 bases, leaving 3 bases not matched to a gene. This CDR3 region has 12 residues. For the CDR3, the DNA is TGTGCCAGCAGTCAGACAGGGGGCAAAGCTTTCTTT. Translated: CASSQTGGKAFF.

This clonotype showed up many times. CDR3 DNA: TGCGCCAGCAGCCGGGACAGCTACGAGCAGTACTTC. Translated, it gives CASSRDSYEQYF. The chain has TRBV5-1 and TRBJ2-7, with TRBD1 matching over 7 bases. CDR1 and CDR2 (germline): SGHRS, YFSETQ. There are 12 residues in the CDR3. Germline trimming cut 4 bases from V and 3 bases from J; bases unmatched to any gene: 1.

This clonotype has just a few counts. This chain links TRBV12-3 or TRBV12-4 with TRBJ2-7; D gene ambiguous. This CDR3 comprises 14 residues. With 6 bases removed from V and 2 bases from J, the gap between germline ends came to 14 bases. The CDR3 loop reads CASSPGGPTYEQYF. As DNA, the CDR3 is TGTGCCAGCAGCCCCGGTGGCCCCACCTACGAGCAGTACTTC.

The table lists this clonotype with many counts. This chain links TRBV12-3 or TRBV12-4 with TRBJ2-5; either TRBD1 or TRBD2 may supply D (5 bases each). This CDR3 is 12 amino acids long. V lost 6 bases and J 5 bases, leaving 10 bases between the germline ends. CDR3: CASSTWGETQYF. The CDR3 DNA follows: TGTGCCAGCAGCACCTGGGGGGAGACCCAGTACTTC.

This clonotype showed up just a few times. The chain joins TRBV6-5 to TRBJ2-7; 7 bases align to TRBD2. Germline V gene lookup returns CDR1 MNHEY and CDR2 SVGAGI. V dropped 4 bases and J dropped 1; count of bases not matched to a gene: 4. The CDR3 has 14 amino acids. The CDR3 DNA reads TGTGCCAGCAGTTCGGGGGGTACGTCCTACGAGCAGTACTTC. Translation: CASSSGGTSYEQYF.

The chain joins TRBV6-1 to TRBJ2-3, with D possibly being TRBD2 (5 bases). With 6 bases removed from V and 2 bases from J, the gap between germline ends came to 15 bases. CDR1 and CDR2 from the germline V gene are MNHNS and SASEGT. The CDR3 covers 15 residues. For the CDR3, the DNA is TGTGCCAGCAGATGGTTGGGAGATTACACAGATACGCAGTATTTT. This sequence encodes CASRWLGDYTDTQYF.

A few counts support this clonotype. V usage is TRBV5-1 and J usage is TRBJ2-2, with D maybe TRBD2 (6 bases). CDR3 length: 16 amino acids. With 0 bases removed from V and 4 bases from J, the gap between germline ends came to 13 bases. CDR1 and CDR2 (germline): SGHRS, YFSETQ. The CDR3 bases are TGCGCCAGCAGCTTGGGAACCGGGAGCGGCACCGGGGAGCTGTTTTTT. Protein: CASSLGTGSGTGELFF.

The sample holds a few counts of this clonotype. The V call is TRBV5-1, the J call TRBJ2-7, with 13 nucleotides matching TRBD2. Germline V gives CDR1 SGHRS, CDR2 YFSETQ. The CDR3 has 16 residues. Trimming at V came to 4 bases and at J to 0 bases, leaving 4 bases not matched to a gene. CDR3 coding DNA: TGCGCCAGCAGCGCAACTAGCGGGAGGGCCTCCTACGAGCAGTACTTC. Amino acids: CASSATSGRASYEQYF.

This clonotype was detected only a few times. V and J are TRBV20-1 and TRBJ2-1; possibly TRBD2 for D (6 bases). CDR1 and CDR2 from the germline V gene are DFQATT and SNEGSKA (reference sequence). V was shortened by 6 bases and J by 2 bases, with 14 bases between the two germline ends. The CDR3 contains 14 residues. In nucleotides, the CDR3 is TGCAGTGCCCTTCAAGGACTACCCTACAATGAGCAGTTCTTC. Translated: CSALQGLPYNEQFF.

This clonotype has only one observation. This chain links TRBV20-1 with TRBJ2-7, with a weak D call TRBD2 (5 bases). Germline V gives CDR1 DFQATT, CDR2 SNEGSKA (reference sequence). The CDR3 sequence is 15 residues long. Trimming shortened V by 5 bases and J by 7 bases, and 24 bases separated the two germline ends. In DNA form, the CDR3 reads TGCAGTGCTTTACCACCGGGTACGACTACGGAAGAGCAGTACTTC. Residues: CSALPPGTTTEEQYF.

This clonotype was seen only a few times. This rearrangement joins TRBV5-1 to TRBJ2-2, with D perhaps TRBD1 (7 bases). Trimming cost V 6 bases and J 6 bases, with 15 bases left between them. Germline V lookup: CDR1 SGHRS, CDR2 YFSETQ. This CDR3 comprises 14 residues. CDR3 region: CASTLEGAPGELFF. In DNA, the CDR3 is TGCGCCAGCACCCTGGAGGGGGCCCCCGGGGAGCTGTTTTTT. Full variable domain (remainder filled in from reference TRBV5-1 and TRBJ2-2): KAGVTQTPRYLIKTRGQQVTLSCSPISGHRSVSWYQQTPGQGLQFLFEYFSETQRNKGNFPGRFSGRQFSNSRSEMNVSTLELGDSALYLCASTLEGAPGELFFGEGSRLTVL.

This clonotype was picked up a small number of times. The J gene is TRBJ2-7, the V gene TRBV3-1; perhaps TRBD1 as D (5 bases). The CDR3 has 14 residues. Looked up from germline, CDR1 is LGHDT and CDR2 is YNNKEL (reference sequence). The germline V and J ends were trimmed by 3 bases and 2 bases, with 11 bases remaining between them. CDR3 in amino acids: CASSHSGNAYEQYF. The CDR3 coding sequence is TGTGCCAGCAGCCACTCAGGGAATGCCTACGAGCAGTACTTC.

This chain connects TRBV12-3 or TRBV12-4 to TRBJ2-2, with 7 positions matching TRBD1. The CDR3 length is 14 residues. V trimming: 8 bases; J trimming: 3 bases; junction bases outside the gene matches: 6. CDR3: CASLDRDHTGELFF. The CDR3 DNA follows: TGTGCCAGCCTAGACAGGGACCACACCGGGGAGCTGTTTTTT.

J is TRBJ2-1 and V is TRBV3-1; D is uncertain. Germline-derived CDR1 and CDR2 are LGHDT and YNNKEL (reference sequence). The CDR3 runs 12 residues. Trimming removed 1 base from V and 9 bases from J, with 7 bases in between. DNA for the CDR3: TGTGCCAGCAGCCAAGCAGGAACTGAGCAGTTCTTC. Its protein is CASSQAGTEQFF.

This clonotype has only a few counts. The V and J genes are TRBV10-3 and TRBJ1-2; D gene ambiguous. Trimming left V 3 bases short and J 0 bases short, with 14 bases between. The CDR3 extends over 16 amino acids. Per germline, CDR1 ENHRY and CDR2 SYGVKD. CDR3 protein: CAISDRGEGSNYGYTF. The CDR3 nucleotides are TGTGCCATCAGTGACCGAGGTGAAGGATCTAACTATGGCTACACCTTC.

Only a few counts were recorded for this clonotype. V gene TRBV12-3 or TRBV12-4 combines with J gene TRBJ2-7; 8 bases are a match to TRBD1. Unmatched junction bases numbered 4, after V lost 2 bases and J lost 4 bases. This CDR3 contains 14 residues. CDR3 residues: CASSLTYRGYEQYF. The CDR3 region has the DNA TGTGCCAGCAGTTTAACTTACAGGGGGTACGAGCAGTACTTC.

This clonotype was counted ten times or more. V gene TRBV12-3 or TRBV12-4 combines with J gene TRBJ2-1; D is uncertain. The CDR3 totals 11 residues. The V gene lost 4 bases and the J gene lost 3 bases, with 1 base spanning the gap. CDR3 protein: CASSYYNEQFF. The CDR3 region has the DNA TGTGCCAGCAGTTACTACAATGAGCAGTTCTTC.

This clonotype has more than one count but fewer than ten. CDR3 protein: CASSALAGGPVGNEQFF. The CDR3 bases are TGCGCCAGCAGCGCCTTAGCGGGAGGCCCCGTGGGTAATGAGCAGTTCTTC. The V gene is TRBV5-1, the J gene TRBJ2-1; TRBD2 matches 10 bases. The germline CDR1 and CDR2 sequences are SGHRS and YFSETQ. After removal of 4 bases from V and 7 bases from J, the junction contained 14 bases not matched to a gene. The CDR3 length is 17 residues.

The CDR3: CASSLAGNQTRADTQYF. CDR3 DNA: TGTGCCAGCAGCCTAGCGGGGAACCAAACGAGGGCAGATACGCAGTATTTT. The genes are TRBV9 and TRBJ2-3, with TRBD2 identical over 9 bases. This CDR3 comprises 17 residues. CDR1 is SGDLS and CDR2 is YYNGEE in the germline V gene. Trimming at V came to 4 bases and at J to 4 bases, leaving 13 bases not matched to a gene.

J is TRBJ2-1 and V is TRBV6-1; TRBD2 matches 13 bases. CDR1 is MNHNS, CDR2 SASEGT, per germline. Trimming removed 6 bases from V and 7 bases from J; junction bases left unmatched: 9. CDR3 size: 16 residues. For the CDR3, the DNA is TGTGCCAGCAGAAGAGTACTAGCGGGGGGGCTAAATGAGCAGTTCTTC. It translates to CASRRVLAGGLNEQFF.

Many counts were recorded for this clonotype. This chain links TRBV6-1 with TRBJ2-7; 12 nucleotides align to TRBD2. V was pared by 6 bases and J by 2 bases, with 2 bases of the junction left unmatched. This CDR3 spans 14 amino acids. Germline CDR1 MNHNS, CDR2 SASEGT. The CDR3 nucleotides are TGTGCCAGCAGCCGACTAGCGGGAGCCTACGAGCAGTACTTC. Translating it yields CASSRLAGAYEQYF.

This clonotype was picked up a small number of times. The chain uses TRBV5-1 and TRBJ2-1, with TRBD2 identical over 10 bases. CDR1 SGHRS and CDR2 YFSETQ come from the germline V gene. The CDR3 is 16 residues long. J gave up 6 bases and V 6 bases, and 12 bases lay outside the gene matches. CDR3 sequence reads: CASTMVLAGAGNEQFF. CDR3 coding DNA: TGCGCCAGCACCATGGTCCTAGCGGGAGCTGGCAATGAGCAGTTCTTC.

The V and J genes are TRBV6-1 and TRBJ2-2; 9 nucleotides align to TRBD1. The germline gives CDR1 MNHNS, CDR2 SASEGT. V gave up 5 bases and J gave up 5 bases; unmatched junction bases: 6. The CDR3 is 15 residues long. In DNA, the CDR3 is TGTGCCAGCAGTAAACAGGGGGCTGGGACCGGGGAGCTGTTTTTT. Translating gives CASSKQGAGTGELFF.

This clonotype appeared a few times. The chain combines TRBV28 with TRBJ1-2, with a possible D match to TRBD1 (6 bases). Germline V lookup: CDR1 MDHEN, CDR2 SYDVKM. Trimming left V 2 bases short and J 5 bases short, with 12 bases between. There are 14 residues in the CDR3. CDR3 DNA: TGTGCCAGCAGTTTACAAGGGACACCTTATGGCTACACCTTC. Its translation: CASSLQGTPYGYTF.

The chain links TRBV5-1 to TRBJ2-5; D is perhaps TRBD2 (6 bases). This CDR3 is built from 13 residues. The V and J ends lost 5 bases and 4 bases respectively, with 12 bases between them. Germline V CDR1 and CDR2: SGHRS, YFSETQ. The CDR3 reads CASRGMEGETQYF. CDR3 DNA sequence: TGCGCCAGCAGGGGTATGGAGGGAGAGACCCAGTACTTC.